This T cell receptor beta chain comes out of a study of cytomegalovirus exposure and HLA in healthy donors. PCR amplification relied on 60 Vbeta primers (plus 13 Jbeta primers). This table comes from immunoSEQ multiplex PCR, and its TCRdb copy is limited to in-frame clones, with some not included. Seen here are about 160,000 clones, approximately 76% observed once, and the top ten hold over 1.2%. The ends were cut back, 6 bases at V and 5 bases at J, with 14 bases in the middle. Looked up from germline, CDR1 is SNHLY and CDR2 is FYNNEI. The CDR3 sequence is 14 residues long. V and J are TRBV2 and TRBJ1-5; D gene ambiguous. This TCR came from a man aged 60 to 69 in good health and CMV-seronegative. The specimen sequenced was PBMCs. CDR3 coding DNA: TGTGCCAGCAGGTCCTTCGGTCCCTATCAGCCCCAGCATTTT. Translating it yields CASRSFGPYQPQHF.